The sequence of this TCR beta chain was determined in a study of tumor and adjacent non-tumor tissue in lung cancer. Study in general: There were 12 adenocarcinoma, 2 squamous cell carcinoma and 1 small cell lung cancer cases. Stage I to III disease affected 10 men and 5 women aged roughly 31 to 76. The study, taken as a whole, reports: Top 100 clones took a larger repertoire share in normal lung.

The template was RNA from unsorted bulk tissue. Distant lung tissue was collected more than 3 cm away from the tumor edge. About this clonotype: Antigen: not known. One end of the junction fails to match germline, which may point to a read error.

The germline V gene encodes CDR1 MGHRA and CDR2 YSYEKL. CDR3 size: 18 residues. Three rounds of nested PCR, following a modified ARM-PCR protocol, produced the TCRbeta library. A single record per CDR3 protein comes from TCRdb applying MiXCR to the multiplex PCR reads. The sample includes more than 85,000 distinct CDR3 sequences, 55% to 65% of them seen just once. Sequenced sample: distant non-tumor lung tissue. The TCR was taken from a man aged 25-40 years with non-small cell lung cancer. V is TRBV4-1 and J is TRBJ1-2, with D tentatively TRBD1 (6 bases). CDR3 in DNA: TGCGCCAACAGCCAGGACTCAACCGGGACAAGAAGTCTCTATGGCTACACCTTT. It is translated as CANSQDSTGTRSLYGYTF.